Listed below are T cell receptor beta chains from one sample, sequenced in a study of siplizumab effects on memory and regulatory T cells. Here immunoSEQ multiplex PCR was the method, and the copy in TCRdb shows in-frame clones only, minus some. Seen here are 90,000 to 120,000 clones, over 90% observed once, and the top ten hold roughly 0.59%. The sequencing sample was made of Tregs sorted from blood. These receptors were taken from a human donor in good health. Both conserved end residues are part of each CDR3. D genes are given only for firm matches. Where a row states a size, it is once, few, many or the class of an expanded clone; other rows omit it.

j_gene,d_gene,abundance,v_gene,CDR3nt,CDR3aa
TRBJ2-7,.,.,TRBV25-1,TGTGCCAGCAGGCAGACAGGTCTATCCACCTACGAGCAGTACTTC,CASRQTGLSTYEQYF
TRBJ1-4,TRBD1,.,TRBV28,TGTGCCAGCAGTCCAGGGGGTGGGCAAAAACTGTTTTTT,CASSPGGGQKLFF
TRBJ1-1,.,.,TRBV7-9,TGTGCCAGCAGCAAAATGGTGAACACTGAAGCTTTCTTT,CASSKMVNTEAFF
TRBJ1-5,.,once,TRBV5-1,TGCGCCAGCAGTCTATTAGCCGATCAGCCCCAGCATTTT,CASSLLADQPQHF
TRBJ2-7,.,.,TRBV6-5,TGTGCCAGCAAGGGCACCCTAGGTGCATACGAGCAGTACTTC,CASKGTLGAYEQYF
TRBJ2-2,TRBD1,.,TRBV4-1,TGCGCCAGCAGCCGTTCCGAGACAGGGGGCACCGGGGAGCTGTTTTTT,CASSRSETGGTGELFF
TRBJ1-3,.,few,TRBV12-5,TGTGCTAGTGGTTCTCCTTGGGGGCAGGGCTCGGGCTCTGGAAACACCATATATTTT,CASGSPWGQGSGSGNTIYF
TRBJ1-1,TRBD1,.,TRBV9,TGTGCCGACTTTTTGCCCGGACAGGATGACACTGAAGCTTTCTTT,CADFLPGQDDTEAFF
TRBJ2-1,.,.,TRBV15,TGTGCCACCAGCAGAGATTTTCTTGGCGGGATCTTAAATGAGCAGTTCTTC,CATSRDFLGGILNEQFF
TRBJ2-7,.,.,TRBV4-1,TGCGCCAGCAGCCAAGAAGCCGGGGGTCACGAGCAGTACTTC,CASSQEAGGHEQYF
TRBJ2-1,TRBD2,.,TRBV27,TGTGCCAGCAGAAACGGACTAGCGGGAGGGGGGGAGCAGTTCTTC,CASRNGLAGGGEQFF
TRBJ2-3,.,.,TRBV6-1,TGTGCCAGCAGGGGGGGCACAGATACGCAGTATTTT,CASRGGTDTQYF
TRBJ1-5,.,.,TRBV5-1,TGCGCCAGCAGCTTGAGGGGAGACAATCAGCCCCAGCATTTT,CASSLRGDNQPQHF
TRBJ2-7,TRBD2,.,TRBV7-9,TGTGCCAGCAGCGCGACTAGCGGTACCCACGAGCAGTACTTC,CASSATSGTHEQYF
TRBJ2-7,.,.,TRBV2,TGTGCCAGCAGTGAAGCGCGGGTTTACGAGCAGTACTTC,CASSEARVYEQYF
TRBJ2-4,.,once,TRBV6-5,TGTGCCAGCAGTTACCGGGGGTTAGCCAAAAACATTCAGTACTTC,CASSYRGLAKNIQYF
TRBJ2-1,TRBD2,.,TRBV19,TGTGCCAGTACCATTCGAGGTGGGCTAGCGGGAGTGCAGTTCTTC,CASTIRGGLAGVQFF
TRBJ2-7,TRBD2,.,TRBV11-2,TGTGCCAGCAGCCGCCCGAGACTAGCGGCTTCCTACGAGCAGTACTTC,CASSRPRLAASYEQYF
TRBJ1-1,.,.,TRBV5-1,TGCGCCAGCAGCTTGGAGACGGGATGGACTGAAGCTTTCTTT,CASSLETGWTEAFF
TRBJ1-2,.,.,TRBV2,TGTGCCAGCAGTGAAGCGCCACGAGTAAACTATGGCTACACCTTC,CASSEAPRVNYGYTF
TRBJ2-1,TRBD1,.,TRBV6-1,TGTGCCAGCAGTGGGGACAGGAACAATGAGCAGTTCTTC,CASSGDRNNEQFF
TRBJ2-5,TRBD1,.,TRBV18,TGTGCCAGCTCACCACCGGGACAGAAAGAGACCCAGTACTTC,CASSPPGQKETQYF
TRBJ2-1,TRBD2,.,TRBV5-1,TGCGCCAGCAGACGGACTAGCGGGCTTCGCGCCGAGCAGTTCTTC,CASRRTSGLRAEQFF
TRBJ1-1,.,few,TRBV30,TGTGCCCTTTTCGGGGGAGGGAGCACTGAAGCTTTCTTT,CALFGGGSTEAFF
TRBJ1-2,.,.,TRBV7-3,TGTGCCAGCAGCCCGGGTCGTGGGAACTATGGCTACACCTTC,CASSPGRGNYGYTF
TRBJ2-7,.,.,TRBV5-6,TGTGCCAGCAGCTTGATTTCGCGGCTTGACTACGAGCAGTACTTC,CASSLISRLDYEQYF
TRBJ1-6,TRBD1,.,TRBV23-1,TGCGCCAGCGGAAACAGGGGGCAGTCACCCCTCCACTTT,CASGNRGQSPLHF
TRBJ2-7,TRBD2,.,TRBV18,TGTGCCAGCTCACTAGCGGGAGGGCCCCACCACGAGCAGTACTTC,CASSLAGGPHHEQYF
TRBJ2-7,.,.,TRBV25-1,TGTGCCAGCAGTCCGGGGACGTACGAGCAGTACTTC,CASSPGTYEQYF
TRBJ1-2,.,.,TRBV18,TGTGCCAGCTCCCCCTCGTGGGGAGTCCATGGCTACACCTTC,CASSPSWGVHGYTF
TRBJ2-7,TRBD1,.,TRBV18,TGTGCCAGCTCACCACGGGGGGGACAGGGGGACGAACAGTACTTC,CASSPRGGQGDEQYF
TRBJ2-7,.,.,TRBV2,TGTGCCAGCAGGGCAGAATACGAGCAGTACTTC,CASRAEYEQYF
TRBJ1-1,.,.,TRBV6-1,TGTGCCAGCAGTGTAGTGGTGAACACTGAAGCTTTCTTT,CASSVVVNTEAFF
TRBJ2-7,.,.,TRBV7-2,TGTGCCAGCAGCTTATCTCCGACAGACTCCTACGAGCAGTACTTC,CASSLSPTDSYEQYF
TRBJ1-2,TRBD1,once,TRBV5-1,TGCGCCAGCAGCCTAACGGGACAGGGGTATGGCTACACCTTC,CASSLTGQGYGYTF
TRBJ2-1,.,.,TRBV30,TGCCTGGGGCAGGGGATTAGCAATGAGCAGTTCTTC,CLGQGISNEQFF
TRBJ2-4,TRBD2,medium-sized,TRBV4-1,TGCGCCAGCAGCCCAAGGGACCTACTAGCGGGGGAGAAAAACATTCAGTACTTC,CASSPRDLLAGEKNIQYF
TRBJ2-7,TRBD1,.,TRBV7-2,TGTGCCAGCAGCTCCCGGACAGGGTCCTACGAGCAGTACTTC,CASSSRTGSYEQYF
TRBJ1-2,.,few,TRBV27,TGTGCCAGCAGTCGGGCAGGGCCGCTTTTCTATGGCTACACCTTC,CASSRAGPLFYGYTF
TRBJ2-1,TRBD2,.,TRBV18,TGTGCCAGCTCACCACCCCGGGGGGAATACAATGAGCAGTTCTTC,CASSPPRGEYNEQFF
TRBJ2-3,.,.,TRBV19,TGTGCCAGTAGTATAATGAAAAACACAGATACGCAGTATTTT,CASSIMKNTDTQYF
TRBJ2-1,TRBD1,.,TRBV13,TGTGCCAGCAGCTCCCGACAGGGGGCTTTAGGCGTGCAGTTCTTC,CASSSRQGALGVQFF
TRBJ1-4,.,.,TRBV18,TGTGCCAGCTCACACACCGGGACACTTGTTGAAAAACTGTTTTTT,CASSHTGTLVEKLFF